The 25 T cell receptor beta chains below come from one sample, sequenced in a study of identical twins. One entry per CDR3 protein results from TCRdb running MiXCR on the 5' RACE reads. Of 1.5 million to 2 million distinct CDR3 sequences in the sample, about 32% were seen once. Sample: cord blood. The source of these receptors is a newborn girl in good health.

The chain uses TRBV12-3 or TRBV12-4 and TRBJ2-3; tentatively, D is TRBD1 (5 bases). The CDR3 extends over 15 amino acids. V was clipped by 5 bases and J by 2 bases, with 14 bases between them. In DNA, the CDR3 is TGTGCCAGCAGTCCCGCAGGGTATTCCACAGATACGCAGTATTTT. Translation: CASSPAGYSTDTQYF.

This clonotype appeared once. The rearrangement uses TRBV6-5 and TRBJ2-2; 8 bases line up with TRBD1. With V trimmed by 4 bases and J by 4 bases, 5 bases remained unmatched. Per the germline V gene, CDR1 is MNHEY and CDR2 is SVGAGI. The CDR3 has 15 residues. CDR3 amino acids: CASSSDRGATGELFF. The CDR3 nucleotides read TGTGCCAGCAGTTCAGACAGGGGTGCCACCGGGGAGCTGTTTTTT.

In nucleotides, the CDR3 is TGCGCCAGCAGCTTGAATCCGGTGACCAACACCGGGGAGCTGTTTTTT. This encodes CASSLNPVTNTGELFF. The chain links TRBV5-1 to TRBJ2-2, with no clear D. The CDR3 is made up of 16 amino acids. CDR1 and CDR2 (germline): SGHRS, YFSETQ. V was shortened by 1 base and J by 2 bases, with 12 bases between the two germline ends.

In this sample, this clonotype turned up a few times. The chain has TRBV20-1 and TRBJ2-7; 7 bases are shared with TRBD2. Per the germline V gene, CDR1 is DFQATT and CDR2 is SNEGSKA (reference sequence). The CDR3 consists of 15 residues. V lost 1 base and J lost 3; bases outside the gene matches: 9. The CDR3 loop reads CSARVRPSGGYEQYF. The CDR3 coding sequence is TGCAGTGCTAGAGTTCGGCCTAGCGGTGGCTACGAGCAGTACTTC.

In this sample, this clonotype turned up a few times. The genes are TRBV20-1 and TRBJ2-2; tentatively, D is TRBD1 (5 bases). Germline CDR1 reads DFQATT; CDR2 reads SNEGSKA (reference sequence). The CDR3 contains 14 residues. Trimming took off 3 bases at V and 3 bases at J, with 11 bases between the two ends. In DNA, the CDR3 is TGCAGTGCTAGCGATACAGGTTACACCGGGGAGCTGTTTTTT. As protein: CSASDTGYTGELFF.

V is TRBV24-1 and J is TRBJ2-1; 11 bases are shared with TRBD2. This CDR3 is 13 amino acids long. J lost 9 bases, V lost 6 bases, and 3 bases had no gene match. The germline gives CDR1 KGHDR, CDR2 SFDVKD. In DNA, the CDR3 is TGTGCCACCAGTTTAGCGGGGGGGCTTGAGCAGTTCTTC. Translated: CATSLAGGLEQFF.

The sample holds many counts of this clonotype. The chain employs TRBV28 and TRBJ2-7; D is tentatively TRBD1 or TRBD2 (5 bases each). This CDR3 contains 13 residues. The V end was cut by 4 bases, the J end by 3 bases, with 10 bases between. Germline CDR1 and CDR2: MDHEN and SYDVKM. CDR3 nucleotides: TGTGCCAGCAGTTCGGGACCCAACTACGAGCAGTACTTC. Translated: CASSSGPNYEQYF. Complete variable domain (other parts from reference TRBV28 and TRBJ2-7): DVKVTQSSRYLVKRTGEKVFLECVQDMDHENMFWYRQDPGLGLRLIYFSYDVKMKEKGDIPEGYSVSREKKERFSLILESASTNQTSMYLCASSSGPNYEQYFGPGTRLTVT.

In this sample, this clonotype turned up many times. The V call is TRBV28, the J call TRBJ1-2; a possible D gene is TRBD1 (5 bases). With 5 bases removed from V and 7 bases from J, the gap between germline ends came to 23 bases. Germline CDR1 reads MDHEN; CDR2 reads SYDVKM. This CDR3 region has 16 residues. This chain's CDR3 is CASSISGRTGWVGYTF. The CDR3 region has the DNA TGTGCCAGCAGTATTTCGGGACGAACCGGATGGGTTGGCTACACCTTC.

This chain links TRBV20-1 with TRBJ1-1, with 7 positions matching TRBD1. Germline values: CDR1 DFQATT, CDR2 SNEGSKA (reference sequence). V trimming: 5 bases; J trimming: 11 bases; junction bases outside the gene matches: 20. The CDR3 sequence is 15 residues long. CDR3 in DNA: TGCAGTGCTCTCTGGACAGGACTAACCACCGGCGAGGCTTTCTTT. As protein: CSALWTGLTTGEAFF.

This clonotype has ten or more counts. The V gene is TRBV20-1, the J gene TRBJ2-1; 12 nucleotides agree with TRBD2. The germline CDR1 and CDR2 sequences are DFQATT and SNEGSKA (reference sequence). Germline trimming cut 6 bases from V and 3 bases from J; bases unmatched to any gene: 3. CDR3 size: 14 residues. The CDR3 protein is CSARLAGVYNEQFF. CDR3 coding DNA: TGCAGTGCCAGACTAGCGGGAGTCTACAATGAGCAGTTCTTC.

CDR3 DNA sequence: TGTGCCAGCAGCCGGCTAGCCCCCACGCAGTATTTT. This codes for CASSRLAPTQYF. The chain recombines TRBV5-6 with TRBJ2-3, with a weak D call TRBD2 (5 bases). The V end lost 4 bases, the J end lost 9 bases, and 12 bases lay between the germline ends. The germline CDR1 and CDR2 sequences are SGHDT and YYEEEE. The CDR3 extends over 12 amino acids.

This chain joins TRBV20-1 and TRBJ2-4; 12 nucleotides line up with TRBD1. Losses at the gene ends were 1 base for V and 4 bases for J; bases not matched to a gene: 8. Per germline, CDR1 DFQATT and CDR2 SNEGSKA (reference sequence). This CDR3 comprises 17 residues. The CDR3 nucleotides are TGCAGTGCTAGAGCGTACCGGGACAGGGGGCCAAAAAACATTCAGTACTTC. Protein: CSARAYRDRGPKNIQYF.

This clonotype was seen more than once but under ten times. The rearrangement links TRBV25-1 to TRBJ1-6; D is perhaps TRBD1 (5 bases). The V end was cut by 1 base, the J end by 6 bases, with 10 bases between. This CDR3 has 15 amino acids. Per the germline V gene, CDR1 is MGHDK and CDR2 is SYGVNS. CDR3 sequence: CASSESSRVNSPLHF. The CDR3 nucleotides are TGTGCCAGCAGTGAATCATCCAGGGTTAATTCACCCCTCCACTTT.

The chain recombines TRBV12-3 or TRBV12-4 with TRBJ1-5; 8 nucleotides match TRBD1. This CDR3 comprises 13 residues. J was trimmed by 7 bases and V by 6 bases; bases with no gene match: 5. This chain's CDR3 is CASRLQGGQPQHF. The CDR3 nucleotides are TGTGCCAGCAGGTTACAGGGGGGCCAGCCCCAGCATTTT.

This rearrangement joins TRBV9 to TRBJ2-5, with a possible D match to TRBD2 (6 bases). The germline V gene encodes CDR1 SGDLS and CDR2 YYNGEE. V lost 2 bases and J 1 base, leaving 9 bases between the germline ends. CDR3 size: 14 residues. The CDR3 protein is CASSVGDFQETQYF. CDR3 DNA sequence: TGTGCCAGCAGCGTGGGGGACTTCCAAGAGACCCAGTACTTC.

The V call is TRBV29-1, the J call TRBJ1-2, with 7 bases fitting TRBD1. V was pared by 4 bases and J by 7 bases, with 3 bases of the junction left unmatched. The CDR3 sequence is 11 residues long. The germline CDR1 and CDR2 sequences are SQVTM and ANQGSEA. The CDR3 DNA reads TGCAGCGTTGGCCGACAGGGTGGCTACACCTTC. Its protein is CSVGRQGGYTF.

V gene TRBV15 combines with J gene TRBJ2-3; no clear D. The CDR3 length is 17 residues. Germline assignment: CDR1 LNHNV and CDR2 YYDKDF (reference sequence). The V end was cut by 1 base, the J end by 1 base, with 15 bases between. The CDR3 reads CATSRAIVYSGTDTQYF. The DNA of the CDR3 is TGTGCCACCAGCAGAGCTATTGTGTACAGCGGCACAGATACGCAGTATTTT.

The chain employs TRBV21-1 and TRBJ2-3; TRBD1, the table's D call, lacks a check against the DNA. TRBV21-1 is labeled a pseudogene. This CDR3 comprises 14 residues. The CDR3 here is CASSNQGVTDTQYF. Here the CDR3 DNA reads TGTGCCAGCAGCAACCAGGGGGTCACAGATACGCAGTATTTT.

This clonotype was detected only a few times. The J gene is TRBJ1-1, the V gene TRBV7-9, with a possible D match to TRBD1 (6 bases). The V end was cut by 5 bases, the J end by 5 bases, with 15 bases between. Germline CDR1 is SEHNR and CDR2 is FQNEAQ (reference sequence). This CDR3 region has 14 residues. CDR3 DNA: TGTGCCAGCAGCGCAGTGGGGGGCTTGACTGAAGCTTTCTTT. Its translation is CASSAVGGLTEAFF.

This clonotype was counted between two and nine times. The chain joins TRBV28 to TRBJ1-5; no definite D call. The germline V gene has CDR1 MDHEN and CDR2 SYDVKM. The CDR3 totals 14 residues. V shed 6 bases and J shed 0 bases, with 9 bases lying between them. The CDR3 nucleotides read TGTGCCAGCAGGACATGGCATAGCAATCAGCCCCAGCATTTT. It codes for CASRTWHSNQPQHF.

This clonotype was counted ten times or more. CDR3 protein: CASSQWDSSYNEQFF. The CDR3 region has the DNA TGTGCCAGCAGCCAATGGGACAGCTCCTACAATGAGCAGTTCTTC. The chain combines TRBV3-1 with TRBJ2-1, with 7 bases identical to TRBD1. CDR1 is LGHDT, CDR2 YNNKEL, per germline (reference sequence). Trimming took 2 bases from V and 0 from J; bases not matched to a gene: 1. CDR3 length equals 15 residues.

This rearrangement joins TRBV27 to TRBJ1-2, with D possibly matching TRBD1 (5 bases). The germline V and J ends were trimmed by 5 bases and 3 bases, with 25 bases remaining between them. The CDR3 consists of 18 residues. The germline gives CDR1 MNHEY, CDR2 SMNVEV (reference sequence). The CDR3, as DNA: TGTGCCAGCAGTCTCACAAGGGTCCCAGGGTTTGCAGACTATGGCTACACCTTC. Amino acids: CASSLTRVPGFADYGYTF.

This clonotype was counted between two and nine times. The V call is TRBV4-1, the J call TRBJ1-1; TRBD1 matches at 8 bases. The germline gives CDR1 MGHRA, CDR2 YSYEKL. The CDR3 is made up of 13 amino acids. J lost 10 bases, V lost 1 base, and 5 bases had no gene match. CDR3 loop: CASSQASTGGAFF. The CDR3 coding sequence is TGCGCCAGCAGCCAAGCTTCAACAGGGGGAGCTTTCTTT.

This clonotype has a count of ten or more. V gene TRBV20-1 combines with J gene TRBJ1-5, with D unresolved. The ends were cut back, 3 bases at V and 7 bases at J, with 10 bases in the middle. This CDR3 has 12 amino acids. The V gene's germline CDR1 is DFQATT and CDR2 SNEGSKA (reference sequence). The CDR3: CSARRGGQPQHF. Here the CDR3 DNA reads TGCAGTGCTAGGCGGGGTGGACAGCCCCAGCATTTT.

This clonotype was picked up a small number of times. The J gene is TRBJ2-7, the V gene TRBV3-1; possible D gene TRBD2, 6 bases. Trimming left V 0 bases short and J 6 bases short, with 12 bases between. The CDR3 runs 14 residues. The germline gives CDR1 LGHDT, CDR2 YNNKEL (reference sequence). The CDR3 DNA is TGTGCCAGCAGCCAAGAAGGTGGAGGGCGCGAGCAGTACTTC. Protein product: CASSQEGGGREQYF.